The 3 T cell receptor beta chains reported below all come from one sample, sequenced in a study of cytomegalovirus exposure and HLA in healthy donors (TCRdb year 2017). The library came from the immunoSEQ multiplex PCR assay. The multiplex PCR relied on a mix of 60 forward primers for TCR Vbeta segments and 13 reverse primers for TCR Jbeta segments. In TCRdb, the immuneACCESS table is reduced to in-frame sequences with V and J assigned. These tables do not hold every clone; where another copy was compared, an unresolved V gene accounts for under half, and the others remain unexplained. The table for this sample lists 100,000 to 120,000 clones; 65% to 85% of them were counted only once. Clones ranked in the top ten supply around 5.3% of the sample. Sequencing was performed on PBMCs. These receptors were taken from a male donor in good health and CMV-seronegative.

The V and J genes are TRBV6-1 and TRBJ1-1, with TRBD1 as a possible D gene (6 bases). This CDR3 is 13 amino acids long. Trimming stripped 6 bases from V and 2 bases from J, with 10 bases between. From germline, CDR1 is MNHNS and CDR2 SASEGT. The CDR3 DNA sequence: TGTGCCAGCAGGAGGGGGATTAACACTGAAGCTTTCTTT. Translated: CASRRGINTEAFF.

V and J are TRBV27 and TRBJ1-1; unclear D gene. CDR1 and CDR2 from the germline V gene are MNHEY and SMNVEV (reference sequence). V lost 2 bases to trimming and J lost 2 bases, with 6 bases between them. The CDR3 runs 13 residues. Here the CDR3 reads CASSLRRNTEAFF. CDR3 bases: TGTGCCAGCAGTTTAAGGAGAAACACTGAAGCTTTCTTT.

The V and J genes are TRBV5-1 and TRBJ2-1, with 11 positions matching TRBD2. The germline V gene has CDR1 SGHRS and CDR2 YFSETQ. Trimming cost V 3 bases and J 6 bases; bases outside gene matches: 17. The CDR3 consists of 19 residues. CDR3 in DNA: TGCGCCAGCAGCTCGGTACCTCTAGCGGGAGGCCAGGAGGGCAATGAGCAGTTCTTC. Residues: CASSSVPLAGGQEGNEQFF.